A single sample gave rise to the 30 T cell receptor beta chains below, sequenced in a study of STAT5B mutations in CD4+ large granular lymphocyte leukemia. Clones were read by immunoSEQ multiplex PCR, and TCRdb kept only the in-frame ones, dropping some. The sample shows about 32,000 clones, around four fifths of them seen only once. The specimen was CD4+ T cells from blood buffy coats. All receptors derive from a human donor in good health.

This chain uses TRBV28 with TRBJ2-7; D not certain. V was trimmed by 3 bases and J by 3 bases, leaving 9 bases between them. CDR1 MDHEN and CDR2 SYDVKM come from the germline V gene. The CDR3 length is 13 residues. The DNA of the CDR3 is TGTGCCAGCAGTTTGCGGCAGAACTACGAGCAGTACTTC. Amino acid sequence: CASSLRQNYEQYF.

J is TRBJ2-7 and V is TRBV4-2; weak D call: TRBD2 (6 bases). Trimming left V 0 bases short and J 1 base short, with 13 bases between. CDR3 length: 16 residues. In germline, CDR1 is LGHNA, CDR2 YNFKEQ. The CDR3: CASSQDGAGISYEQYF. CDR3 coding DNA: TGTGCCAGCAGCCAAGACGGAGCGGGTATTTCCTACGAGCAGTACTTC.

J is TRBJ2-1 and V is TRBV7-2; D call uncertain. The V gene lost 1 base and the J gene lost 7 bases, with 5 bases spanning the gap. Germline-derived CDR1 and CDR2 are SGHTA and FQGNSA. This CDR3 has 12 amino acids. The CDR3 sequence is CASSLDTNEQFF. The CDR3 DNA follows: TGTGCCAGCAGCTTAGATACTAATGAGCAGTTCTTC.

The DNA for the CDR3 is TGTGCCAGTAGAGAGCCGGGACAGCCTAACTATGGCTACACCTTC. Its translation is CASREPGQPNYGYTF. This chain links TRBV19 with TRBJ1-2; 7 bases are shared with TRBD1. The CDR3 is made up of 15 amino acids. V dropped 6 bases and J dropped 0; count of bases not matched to a gene: 7. CDR1 is LNHDA, CDR2 SQIVND, per germline (reference sequence). Variable domain in full (rest from reference TRBV19 and TRBJ1-2): DGGITQSPKYLFRKEGQNVTLSCEQNLNHDAMYWYRQDPGQGLRLIYYSQIVNDFQKGDIAEGYSVSREKKESFPLTVTSAQKNPTAFYLCASREPGQPNYGYTFGSGTRLTVV.

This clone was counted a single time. The CDR3 region is CAWSLLLAGVRNEQFF. CDR3 sequence (DNA): TGTGCCTGGAGCCTCCTACTAGCGGGAGTACGGAATGAGCAGTTCTTC. J is TRBJ2-1 and V is TRBV30; 11 nucleotides match TRBD2. Germline V CDR1 and CDR2: GTSNPN, SVGIG (reference sequence). The CDR3 runs 16 residues. Trimming took 3 bases from V and 7 from J; bases not matched to a gene: 11. Full variable domain (outside the CDR3, taken from reference TRBV30 and TRBJ2-1): SQTIHQWPATLVQPVGSPLSLECTVEGTSNPNLYWYRQAAGRGLQLLFYSVGIGQISSEVPQNLSASRPQDRQFILSSKKLLLSDSGFYLCAWSLLLAGVRNEQFFGPGTRLTVL.

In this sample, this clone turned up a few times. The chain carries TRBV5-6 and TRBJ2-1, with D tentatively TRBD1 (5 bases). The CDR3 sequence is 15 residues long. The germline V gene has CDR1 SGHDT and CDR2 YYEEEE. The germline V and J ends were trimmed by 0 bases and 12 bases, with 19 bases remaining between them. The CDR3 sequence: CASSLEGPQGLGQFF. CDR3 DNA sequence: TGTGCCAGCAGCTTGGAGGGCCCGCAGGGTTTAGGGCAGTTCTTC.

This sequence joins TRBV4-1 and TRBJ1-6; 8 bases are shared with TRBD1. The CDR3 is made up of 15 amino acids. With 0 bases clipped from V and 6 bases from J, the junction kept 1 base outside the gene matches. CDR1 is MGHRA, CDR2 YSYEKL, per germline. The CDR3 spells CASSQDRGRNSPLHF. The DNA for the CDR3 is TGCGCCAGCAGCCAAGACAGGGGGCGTAATTCACCCCTCCACTTT.

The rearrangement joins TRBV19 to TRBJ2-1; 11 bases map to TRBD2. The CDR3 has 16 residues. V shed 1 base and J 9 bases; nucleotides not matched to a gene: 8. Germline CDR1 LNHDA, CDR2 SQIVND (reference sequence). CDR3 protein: CASSIGISGRASEQFF. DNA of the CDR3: TGTGCCAGTAGTATAGGCATTAGCGGGAGGGCTAGTGAGCAGTTCTTC.

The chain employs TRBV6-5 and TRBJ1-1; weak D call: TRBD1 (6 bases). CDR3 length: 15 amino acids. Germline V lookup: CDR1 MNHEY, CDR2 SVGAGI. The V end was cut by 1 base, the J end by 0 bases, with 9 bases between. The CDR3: CASSYWGAVNTEAFF. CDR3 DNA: TGTGCCAGCAGTTACTGGGGGGCAGTGAACACTGAAGCTTTCTTT.

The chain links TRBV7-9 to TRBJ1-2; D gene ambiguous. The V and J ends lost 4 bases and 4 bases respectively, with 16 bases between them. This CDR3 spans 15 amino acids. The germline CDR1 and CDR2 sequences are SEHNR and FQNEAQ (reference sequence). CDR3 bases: TGTGCCAGCAGCTCATCCCGGACCGATCCCTATGGCTACACCTTC. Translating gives CASSSSRTDPYGYTF. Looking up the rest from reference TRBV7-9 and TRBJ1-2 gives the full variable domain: DTGVSQNPRHKITKRGQNVTFRCDPISEHNRLYWYRQTLGQGPEFLTYFQNEAQLEKSRLLSDRFSAERPKGSFSTLEIQRTEQGDSAMYLCASSSSRTDPYGYTFGSGTRLTVV.

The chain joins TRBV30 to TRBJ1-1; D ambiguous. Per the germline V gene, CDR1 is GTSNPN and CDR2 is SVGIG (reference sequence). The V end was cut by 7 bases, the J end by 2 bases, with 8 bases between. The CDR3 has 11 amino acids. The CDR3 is CASDTNTEAFF. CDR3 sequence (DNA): TGTGCCTCAGACACAAACACTGAAGCTTTCTTT.

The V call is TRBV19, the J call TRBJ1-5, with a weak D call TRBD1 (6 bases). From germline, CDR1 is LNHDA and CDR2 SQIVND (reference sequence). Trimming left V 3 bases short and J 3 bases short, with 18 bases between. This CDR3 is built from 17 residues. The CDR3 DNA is TGTGCCAGTAGTATGATCCGGGAGGGGGTCATCAATCAGCCCCAGCATTTT. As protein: CASSMIREGVINQPQHF.

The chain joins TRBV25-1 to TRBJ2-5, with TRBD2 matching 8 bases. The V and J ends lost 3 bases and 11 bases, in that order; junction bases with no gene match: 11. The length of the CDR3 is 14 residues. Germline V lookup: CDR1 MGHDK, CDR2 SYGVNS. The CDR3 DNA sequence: TGTGCCAGCAGTGAGCCAGCGGGAGTTCGAGAGCAGTACTTC. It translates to CASSEPAGVREQYF. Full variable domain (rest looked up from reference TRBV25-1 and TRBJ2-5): EADIYQTPRYLVIGTGKKITLECSQTMGHDKMYWYQQDPGMELHLIHYSYGVNSTEKGDLSSESTVSRIRTEHFPLTLESARPSHTSQYLCASSEPAGVREQYFGPGTRLLVL.

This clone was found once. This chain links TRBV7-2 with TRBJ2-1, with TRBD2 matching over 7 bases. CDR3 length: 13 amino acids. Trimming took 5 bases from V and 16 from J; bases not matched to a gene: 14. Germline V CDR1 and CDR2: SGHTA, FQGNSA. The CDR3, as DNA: TGTGCCAGCAGCCCGCGGGACTACGGGACCCCTTTCTTC. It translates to CASSPRDYGTPFF. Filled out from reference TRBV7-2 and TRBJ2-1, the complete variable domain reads GAGVSQSPSNKVTEKGKDVELRCDPISGHTALYWYRQSLGQGLEFLIYFQGNSAPDKSGLPSDRFSAERTGGSVSTLTIQRTQQEDSAVYLCASSPRDYGTPFFGPGTRLTVL.

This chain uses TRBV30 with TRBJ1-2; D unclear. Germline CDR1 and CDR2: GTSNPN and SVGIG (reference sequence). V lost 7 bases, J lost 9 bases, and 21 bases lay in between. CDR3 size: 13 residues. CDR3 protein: CASRSMGGISYTF. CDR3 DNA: TGTGCCTCCCGTTCTATGGGTGGGATCAGCTACACCTTC. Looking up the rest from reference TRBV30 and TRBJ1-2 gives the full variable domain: SQTIHQWPATLVQPVGSPLSLECTVEGTSNPNLYWYRQAAGRGLQLLFYSVGIGQISSEVPQNLSASRPQDRQFILSSKKLLLSDSGFYLCASRSMGGISYTFGSGTRLTVV.

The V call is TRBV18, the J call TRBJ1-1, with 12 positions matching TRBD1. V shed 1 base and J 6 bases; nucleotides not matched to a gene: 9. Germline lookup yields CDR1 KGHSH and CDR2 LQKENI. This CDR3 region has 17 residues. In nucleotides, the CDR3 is TGTGCCAGCTCACCACAGCAGACCGGGACAGGGGGCCCTGAAGCTTTCTTT. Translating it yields CASSPQQTGTGGPEAFF.

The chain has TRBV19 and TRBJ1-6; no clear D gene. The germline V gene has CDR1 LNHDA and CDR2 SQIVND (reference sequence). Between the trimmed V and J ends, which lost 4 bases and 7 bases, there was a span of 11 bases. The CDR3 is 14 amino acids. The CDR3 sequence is CASSKDSRNSPLHF. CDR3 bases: TGTGCCAGTAGTAAGGATAGCCGCAATTCACCCCTCCACTTT.

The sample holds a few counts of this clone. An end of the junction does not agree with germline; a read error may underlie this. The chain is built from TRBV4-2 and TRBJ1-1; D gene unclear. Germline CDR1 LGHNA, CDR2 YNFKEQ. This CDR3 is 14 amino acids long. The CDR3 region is CASSEERGNTEAFF. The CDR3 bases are TGTGCCAGCAGCGAAGAACGGGGGAACACTGAAGCTTTCTTT.

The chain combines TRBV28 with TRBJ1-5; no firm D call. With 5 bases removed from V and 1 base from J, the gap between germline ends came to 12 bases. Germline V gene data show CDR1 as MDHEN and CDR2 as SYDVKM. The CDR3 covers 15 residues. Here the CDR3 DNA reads TGTGCCAGCAGTCCCCAGGTAATCAGCAATCAGCCCCAGCATTTT. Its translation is CASSPQVISNQPQHF.

In DNA form, the CDR3 reads TGTGCCAGCAGTACGGCCGGTGTGACAGGGCGCGATGAGCAGTTCTTC. This gives the protein CASSTAGVTGRDEQFF. This chain uses TRBV28 with TRBJ2-1, with 7 bases fitting TRBD1. The CDR3 extends over 16 amino acids. CDR1 MDHEN and CDR2 SYDVKM come from the germline V gene. After removal of 5 bases from V and 8 bases from J, the junction contained 15 bases not matched to a gene.

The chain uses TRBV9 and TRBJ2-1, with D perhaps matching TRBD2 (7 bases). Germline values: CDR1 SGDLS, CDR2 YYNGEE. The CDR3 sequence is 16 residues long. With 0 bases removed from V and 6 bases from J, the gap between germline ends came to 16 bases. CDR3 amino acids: CASSVVGRGTFNEQFF. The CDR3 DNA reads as TGTGCCAGCAGCGTAGTAGGGAGGGGGACGTTCAATGAGCAGTTCTTC.

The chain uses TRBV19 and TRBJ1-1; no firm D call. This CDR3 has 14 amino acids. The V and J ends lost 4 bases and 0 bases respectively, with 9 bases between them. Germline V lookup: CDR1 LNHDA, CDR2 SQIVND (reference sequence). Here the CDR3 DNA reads TGTGCCAGTAGTACTAGACGGATGAACACTGAAGCTTTCTTT. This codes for CASSTRRMNTEAFF.

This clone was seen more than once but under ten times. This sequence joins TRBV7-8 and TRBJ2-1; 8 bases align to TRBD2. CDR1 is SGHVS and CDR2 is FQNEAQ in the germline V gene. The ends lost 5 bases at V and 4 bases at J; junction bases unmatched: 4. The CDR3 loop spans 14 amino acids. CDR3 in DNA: TGTGCCAGCAGCAGACTAGCGTCTTACAATGAGCAGTTCTTC. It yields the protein CASSRLASYNEQFF.

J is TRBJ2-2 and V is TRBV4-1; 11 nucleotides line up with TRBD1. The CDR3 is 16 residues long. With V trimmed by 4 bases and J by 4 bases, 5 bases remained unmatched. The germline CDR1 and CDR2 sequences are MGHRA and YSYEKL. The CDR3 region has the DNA TGCGCCAGCAGCCCTGGACAGGGGGCTGTCACCGGGGAGCTGTTTTTT. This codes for CASSPGQGAVTGELFF.

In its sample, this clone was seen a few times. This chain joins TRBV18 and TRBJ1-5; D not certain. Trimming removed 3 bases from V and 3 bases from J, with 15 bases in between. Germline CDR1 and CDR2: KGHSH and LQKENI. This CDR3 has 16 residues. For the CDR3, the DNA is TGTGCCAGCTCACCCTGGAACCCGAATGACAATCAGCCCCAGCATTTT. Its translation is CASSPWNPNDNQPQHF.

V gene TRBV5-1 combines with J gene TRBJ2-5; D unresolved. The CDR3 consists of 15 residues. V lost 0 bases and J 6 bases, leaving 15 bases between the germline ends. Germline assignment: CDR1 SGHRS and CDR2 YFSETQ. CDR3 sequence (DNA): TGCGCCAGCAGCTTGGTATCCGAACCCCCGAAGACCCAGTACTTC. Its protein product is CASSLVSEPPKTQYF.

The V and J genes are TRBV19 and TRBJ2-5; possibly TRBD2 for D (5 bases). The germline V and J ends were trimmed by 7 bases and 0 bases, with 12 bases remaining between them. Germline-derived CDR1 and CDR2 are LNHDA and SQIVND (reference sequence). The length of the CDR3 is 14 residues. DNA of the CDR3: TGTGCCAGTACCCGGGATCCAGACCAAGAGACCCAGTACTTC. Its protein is CASTRDPDQETQYF.

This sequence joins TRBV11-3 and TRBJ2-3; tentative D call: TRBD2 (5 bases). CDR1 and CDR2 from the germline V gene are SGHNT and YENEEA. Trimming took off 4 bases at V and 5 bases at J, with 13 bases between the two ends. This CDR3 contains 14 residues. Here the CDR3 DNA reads TGTGCCAGCAGCTCCCCTCGTACTAGAGATACGCAGTATTTT. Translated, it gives CASSSPRTRDTQYF.

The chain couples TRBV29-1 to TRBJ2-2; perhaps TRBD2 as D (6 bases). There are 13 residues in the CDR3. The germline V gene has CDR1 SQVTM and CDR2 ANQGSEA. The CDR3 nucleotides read TGCATTGCGGGGCAGCCGGCGACCGGGGAGCTGTTTTTT. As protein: CIAGQPATGELFF.

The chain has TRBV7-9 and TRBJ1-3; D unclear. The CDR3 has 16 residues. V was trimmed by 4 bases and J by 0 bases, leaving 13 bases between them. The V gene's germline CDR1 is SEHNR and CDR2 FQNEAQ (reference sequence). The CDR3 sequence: CASSYWTEFSGNTIYF. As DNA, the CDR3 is TGTGCCAGCAGCTATTGGACCGAGTTCTCTGGAAACACCATATATTTT. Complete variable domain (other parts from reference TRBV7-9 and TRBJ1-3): DTGVSQNPRHKITKRGQNVTFRCDPISEHNRLYWYRQTLGQGPEFLTYFQNEAQLEKSRLLSDRFSAERPKGSFSTLEIQRTEQGDSAMYLCASSYWTEFSGNTIYFGEGSWLTVV.